This T cell receptor (beta chain) was profiled in a study of identical twins. TCRdb ran MiXCR on the 5' RACE reads and lists one entry per CDR3 protein. The sample yields approximately 470,000 distinct CDR3 sequences, over 12% seen once. Overall study results and limits: Donors were not followed over many years; analysis was cross-sectional.

CDR1 and CDR2 from the germline V gene are SGHRS and YFSETQ. CDR3 length: 16 amino acids. V was pared by 4 bases and J by 2 bases, with 11 bases of the junction left unmatched. Of note for this clonotype: Its antigen is currently unknown.

These same data were also listed under a study on yellow fever vaccine responses in identical twins.

The rearrangement uses TRBV5-1 and TRBJ1-1; 7 nucleotides line up with TRBD1. This TCR derives from a woman between 18 and 29 years old in good health. Sequenced input: CD4+ T cells sorted from blood. The CDR3 nucleotides read TGCGCCAGCAGCGTGACATCGGGACAGATTAACACTGAAGCTTTCTTT. Translation: CASSVTSGQINTEAFF. Variable domain in full (rest from reference TRBV5-1 and TRBJ1-1): KAGVTQTPRYLIKTRGQQVTLSCSPISGHRSVSWYQQTPGQGLQFLFEYFSETQRNKGNFPGRFSGRQFSNSRSEMNVSTLELGDSALYLCASSVTSGQINTEAFFGQGTRLTVV.